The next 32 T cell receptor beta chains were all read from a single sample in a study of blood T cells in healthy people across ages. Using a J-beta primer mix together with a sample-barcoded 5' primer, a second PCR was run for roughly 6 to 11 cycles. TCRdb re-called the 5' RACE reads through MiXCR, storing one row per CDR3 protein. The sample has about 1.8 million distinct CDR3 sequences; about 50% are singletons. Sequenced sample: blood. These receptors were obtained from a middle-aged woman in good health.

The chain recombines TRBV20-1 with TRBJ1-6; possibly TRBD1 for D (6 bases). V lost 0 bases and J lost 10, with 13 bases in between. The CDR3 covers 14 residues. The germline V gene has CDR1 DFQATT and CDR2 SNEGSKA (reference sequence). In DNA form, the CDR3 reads TGCAGTGCTAGAGAACCAGGGGTTAACTCACCCCTCCACTTT. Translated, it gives CSAREPGVNSPLHF.

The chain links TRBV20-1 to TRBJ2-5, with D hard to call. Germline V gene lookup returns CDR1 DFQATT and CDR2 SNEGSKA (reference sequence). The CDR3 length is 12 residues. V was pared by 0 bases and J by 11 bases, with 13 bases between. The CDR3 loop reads CSARDKADEQYF. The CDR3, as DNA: TGCAGTGCTAGAGATAAGGCAGATGAGCAGTACTTC.

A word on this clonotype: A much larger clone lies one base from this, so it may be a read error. The CDR3 here is CASTLTGIYEQYF. The DNA of the CDR3 is TGTGCCAGCACCCTGACAGGGATCTACGAGCAGTACTTC. V gene TRBV28 combines with J gene TRBJ2-4; TRBD1 aligns across 7 bases. TRBJ2-7 explains the end of the DNA better; the J call may be wrong. CDR1 MDHEN and CDR2 SYDVKM come from the germline V gene. The CDR3 covers 13 residues.

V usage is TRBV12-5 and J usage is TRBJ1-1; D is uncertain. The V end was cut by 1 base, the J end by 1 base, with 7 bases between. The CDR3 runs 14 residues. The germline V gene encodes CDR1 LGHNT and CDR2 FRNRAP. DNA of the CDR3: TGTGCTAGTGGTTTGGGAGTAGGGAACACTGAAGCTTTCTTT. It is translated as CASGLGVGNTEAFF.

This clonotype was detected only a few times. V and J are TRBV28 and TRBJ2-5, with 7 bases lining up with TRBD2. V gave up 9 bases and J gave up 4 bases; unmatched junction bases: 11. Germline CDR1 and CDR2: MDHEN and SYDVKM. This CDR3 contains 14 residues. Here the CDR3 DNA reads TGTGCCAGTGAGAGGGCGGGGGTTGTAGAGACCCAGTACTTC. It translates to CASERAGVVETQYF.

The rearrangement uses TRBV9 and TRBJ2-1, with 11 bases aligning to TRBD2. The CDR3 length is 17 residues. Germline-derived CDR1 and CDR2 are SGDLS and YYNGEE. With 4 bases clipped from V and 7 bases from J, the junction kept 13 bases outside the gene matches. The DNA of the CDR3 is TGTGCCAGCAGCAAGTCGCCTAGCGGGGGGCCTGGGAATGAGCAGTTCTTC. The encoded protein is CASSKSPSGGPGNEQFF.

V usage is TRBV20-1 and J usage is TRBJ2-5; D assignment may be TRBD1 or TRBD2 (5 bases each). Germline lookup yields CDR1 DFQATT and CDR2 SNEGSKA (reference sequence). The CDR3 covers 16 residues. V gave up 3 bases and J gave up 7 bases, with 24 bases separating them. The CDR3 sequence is CSARHIGTADWGTQYF. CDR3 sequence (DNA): TGCAGTGCTAGGCATATCGGGACCGCTGATTGGGGGACCCAGTACTTC.

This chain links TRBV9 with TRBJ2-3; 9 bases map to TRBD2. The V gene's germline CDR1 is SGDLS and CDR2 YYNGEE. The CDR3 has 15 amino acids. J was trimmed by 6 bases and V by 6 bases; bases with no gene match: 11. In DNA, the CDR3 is TGTGCCAGCACCTTCATGGCGGGGGGGATGGATACGCAGTATTTT. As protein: CASTFMAGGMDTQYF.

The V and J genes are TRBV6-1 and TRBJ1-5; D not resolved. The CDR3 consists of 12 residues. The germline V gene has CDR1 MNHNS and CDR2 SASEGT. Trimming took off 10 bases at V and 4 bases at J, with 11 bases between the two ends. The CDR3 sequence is CAIEDGNQPQHF. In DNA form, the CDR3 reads TGTGCCATCGAGGACGGAAATCAGCCCCAGCATTTT.

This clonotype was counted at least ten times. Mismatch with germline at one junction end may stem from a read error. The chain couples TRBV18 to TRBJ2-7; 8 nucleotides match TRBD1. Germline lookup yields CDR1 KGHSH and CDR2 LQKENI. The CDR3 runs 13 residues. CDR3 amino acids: CASSPQGAYEQYF. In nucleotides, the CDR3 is TGCGCCAGCAGCCCACAGGGGGCCTACGAGCAGTACTTC.

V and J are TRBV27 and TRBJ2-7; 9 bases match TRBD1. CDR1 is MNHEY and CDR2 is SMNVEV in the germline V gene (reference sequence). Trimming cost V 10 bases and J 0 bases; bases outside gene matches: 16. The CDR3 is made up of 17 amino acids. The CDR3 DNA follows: TGTGCCACCTCCACGTACAGGGGGCCCAGGAGCTCCTACGAGCAGTACTTC. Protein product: CATSTYRGPRSSYEQYF.

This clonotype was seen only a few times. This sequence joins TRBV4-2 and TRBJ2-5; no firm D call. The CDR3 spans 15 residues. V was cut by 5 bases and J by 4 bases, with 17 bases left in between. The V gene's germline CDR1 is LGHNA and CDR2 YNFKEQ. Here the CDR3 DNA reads TGTGCCAGCAGCTCCTCGTGGTCTGGTGGAGAGACCCAGTACTTC. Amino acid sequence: CASSSSWSGGETQYF.

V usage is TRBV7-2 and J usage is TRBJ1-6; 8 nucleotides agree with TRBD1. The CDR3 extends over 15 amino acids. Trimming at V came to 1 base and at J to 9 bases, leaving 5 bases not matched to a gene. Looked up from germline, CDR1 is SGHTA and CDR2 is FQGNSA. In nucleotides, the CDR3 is TGTGCCAGCAGCTTAGTTCAGGGGGCAAGTTCACCCCTCCACTTT. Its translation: CASSLVQGASSPLHF.

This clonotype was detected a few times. The CDR3 here is CSARDLSGTGAGYTF. For the CDR3, the DNA is TGCAGTGCTAGAGACCTCTCCGGGACAGGGGCCGGCTACACCTTC. The V call is TRBV20-1, the J call TRBJ1-2; 10 bases fit TRBD1. The CDR3 is 15 amino acids. CDR1 and CDR2 (germline): DFQATT, SNEGSKA (reference sequence). The trim removed 0 bases at V and 8 bases at J, leaving 9 bases unmatched.

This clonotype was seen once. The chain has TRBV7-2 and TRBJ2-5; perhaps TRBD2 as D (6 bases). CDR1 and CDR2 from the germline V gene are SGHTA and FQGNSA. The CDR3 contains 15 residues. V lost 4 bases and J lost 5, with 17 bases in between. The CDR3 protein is CASSSTSVGRETQYF. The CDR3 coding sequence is TGTGCCAGCAGCTCTACCTCAGTGGGGAGGGAGACCCAGTACTTC.

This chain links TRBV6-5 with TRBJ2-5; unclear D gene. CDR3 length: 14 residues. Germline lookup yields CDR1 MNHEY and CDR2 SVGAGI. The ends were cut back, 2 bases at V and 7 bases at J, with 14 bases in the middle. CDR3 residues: CASSYRGRLGTQYF. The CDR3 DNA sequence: TGTGCCAGCAGTTACCGTGGGCGACTCGGGACCCAGTACTTC.

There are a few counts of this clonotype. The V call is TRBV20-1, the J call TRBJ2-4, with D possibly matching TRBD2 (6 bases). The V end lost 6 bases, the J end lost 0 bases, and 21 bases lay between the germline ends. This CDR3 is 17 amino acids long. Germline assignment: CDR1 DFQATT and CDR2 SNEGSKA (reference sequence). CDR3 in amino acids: CSARRGLGPLAKNIQYF. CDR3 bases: TGCAGTGCCCGTCGGGGGTTGGGGCCGCTAGCCAAAAACATTCAGTACTTC.

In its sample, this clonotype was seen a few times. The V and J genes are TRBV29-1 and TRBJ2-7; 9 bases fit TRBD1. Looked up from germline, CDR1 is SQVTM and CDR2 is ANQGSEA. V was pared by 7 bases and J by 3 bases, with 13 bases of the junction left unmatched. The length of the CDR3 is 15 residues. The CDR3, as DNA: TGCAGCGCCACCGGACAGGGGCTGGGCTTCTACGAGCAGTACTTC. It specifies CSATGQGLGFYEQYF.

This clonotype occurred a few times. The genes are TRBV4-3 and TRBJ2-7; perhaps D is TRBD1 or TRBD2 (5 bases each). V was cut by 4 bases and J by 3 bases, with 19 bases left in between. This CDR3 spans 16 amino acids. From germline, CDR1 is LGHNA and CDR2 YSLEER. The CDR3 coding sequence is TGCGCCAGCAGCCGTAGCTTCGGGACGGAAAACTACGAGCAGTACTTC. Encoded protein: CASSRSFGTENYEQYF.

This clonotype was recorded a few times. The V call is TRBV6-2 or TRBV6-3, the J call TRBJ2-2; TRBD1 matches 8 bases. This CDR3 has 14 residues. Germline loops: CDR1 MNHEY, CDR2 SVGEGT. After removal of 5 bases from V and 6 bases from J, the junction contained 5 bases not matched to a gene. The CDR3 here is CASSPTGVSGELFF. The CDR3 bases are TGTGCCAGCAGTCCGACAGGGGTCTCCGGGGAGCTGTTTTTT.

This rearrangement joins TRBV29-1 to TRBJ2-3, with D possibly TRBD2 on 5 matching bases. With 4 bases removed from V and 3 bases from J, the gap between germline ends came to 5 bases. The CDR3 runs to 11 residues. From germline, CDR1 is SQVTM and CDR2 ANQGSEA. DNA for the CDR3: TGCAGCGTTGCGGGAACAGATACGCAGTATTTT. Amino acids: CSVAGTDTQYF.

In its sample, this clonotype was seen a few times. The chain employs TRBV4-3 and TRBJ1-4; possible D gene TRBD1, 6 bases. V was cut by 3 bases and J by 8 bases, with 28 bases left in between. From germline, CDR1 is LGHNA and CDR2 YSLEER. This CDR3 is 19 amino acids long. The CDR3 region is CASSQAGHVGSAGDEKLFF. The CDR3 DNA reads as TGCGCCAGCAGCCAGGCGGGACACGTAGGCTCCGCTGGTGACGAAAAACTGTTTTTT.

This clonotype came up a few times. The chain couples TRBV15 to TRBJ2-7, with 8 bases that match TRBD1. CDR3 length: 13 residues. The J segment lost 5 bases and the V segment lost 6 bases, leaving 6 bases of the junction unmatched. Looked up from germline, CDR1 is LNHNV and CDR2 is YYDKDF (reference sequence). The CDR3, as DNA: TGTGCCACCAGTAAGGACAGGGACCACGAGCAGTACTTC. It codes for CATSKDRDHEQYF.

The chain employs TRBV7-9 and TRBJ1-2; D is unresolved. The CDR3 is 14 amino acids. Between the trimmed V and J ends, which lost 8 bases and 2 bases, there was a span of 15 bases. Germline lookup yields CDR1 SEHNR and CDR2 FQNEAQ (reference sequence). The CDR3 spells CASGQSTPNYGYTF. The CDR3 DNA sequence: TGTGCCAGCGGCCAGTCGACACCCAACTATGGCTACACCTTC. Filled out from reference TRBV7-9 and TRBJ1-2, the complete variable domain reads DTGVSQNPRHKITKRGQNVTFRCDPISEHNRLYWYRQTLGQGPEFLTYFQNEAQLEKSRLLSDRFSAERPKGSFSTLEIQRTEQGDSAMYLCASGQSTPNYGYTFGSGTRLTVV.

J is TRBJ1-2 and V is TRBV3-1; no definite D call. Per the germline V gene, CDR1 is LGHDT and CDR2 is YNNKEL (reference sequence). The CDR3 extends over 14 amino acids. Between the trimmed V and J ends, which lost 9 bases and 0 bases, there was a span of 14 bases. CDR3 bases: TGTGCCAGTGGAGCAGCAAATTCTAACTATGGCTACACCTTC. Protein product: CASGAANSNYGYTF.

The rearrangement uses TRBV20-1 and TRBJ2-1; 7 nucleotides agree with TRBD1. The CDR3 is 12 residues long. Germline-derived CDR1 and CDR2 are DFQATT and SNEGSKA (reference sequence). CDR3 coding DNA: TGCAGACCAGACAGGGCCCGCAATGAGCAGTTCTTC. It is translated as CRPDRARNEQFF.

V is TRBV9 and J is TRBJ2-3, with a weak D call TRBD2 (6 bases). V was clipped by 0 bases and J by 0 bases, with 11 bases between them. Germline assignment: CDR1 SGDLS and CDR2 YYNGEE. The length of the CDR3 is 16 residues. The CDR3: CASSVGVGTSTDTQYF. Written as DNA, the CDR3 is TGTGCCAGCAGCGTAGGCGTGGGGACTAGCACAGATACGCAGTATTTT.

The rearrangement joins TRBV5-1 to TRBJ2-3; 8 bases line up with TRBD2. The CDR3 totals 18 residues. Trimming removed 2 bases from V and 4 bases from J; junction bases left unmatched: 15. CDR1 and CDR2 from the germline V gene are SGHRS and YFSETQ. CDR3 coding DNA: TGCGCCAGCAGCTTCTTTTCGTGGCGGGGGGAAGTGGCAGATACGCAGTATTTT. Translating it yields CASSFFSWRGEVADTQYF.

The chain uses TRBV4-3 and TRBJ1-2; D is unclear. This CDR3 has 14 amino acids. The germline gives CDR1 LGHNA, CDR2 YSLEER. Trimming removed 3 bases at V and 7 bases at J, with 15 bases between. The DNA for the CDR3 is TGCGCCAGCAGCCAGGATGGGGAAGGTCGTGGCTACACCTTC. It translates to CASSQDGEGRGYTF.

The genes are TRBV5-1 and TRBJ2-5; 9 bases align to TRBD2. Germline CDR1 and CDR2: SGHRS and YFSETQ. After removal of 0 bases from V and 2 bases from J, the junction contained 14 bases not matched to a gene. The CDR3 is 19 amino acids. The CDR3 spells CASSLAGGLAGPPQETQYF. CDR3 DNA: TGCGCCAGCAGCTTGGCCGGAGGGCTAGCGGGGCCCCCTCAAGAGACCCAGTACTTC.

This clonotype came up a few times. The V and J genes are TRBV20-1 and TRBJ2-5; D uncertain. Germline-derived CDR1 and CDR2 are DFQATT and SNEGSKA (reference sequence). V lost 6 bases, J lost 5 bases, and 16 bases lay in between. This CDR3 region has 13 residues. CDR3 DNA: TGCAGTGCGCGGACCCAATTCGGGGAGACCCAGTACTTC. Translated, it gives CSARTQFGETQYF.

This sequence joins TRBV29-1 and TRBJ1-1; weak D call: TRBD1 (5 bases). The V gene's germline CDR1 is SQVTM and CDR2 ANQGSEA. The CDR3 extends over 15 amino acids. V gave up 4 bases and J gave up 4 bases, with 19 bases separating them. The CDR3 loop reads CSVGSGGGDFTEAFF. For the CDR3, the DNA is TGCAGCGTTGGATCCGGCGGGGGGGACTTCACTGAAGCTTTCTTT.